The 4 T cell receptor beta chains presented below share a single source sample, sequenced in a study of blood T cell repertoires in COVID-19. Sequencing was performed with immunoSEQ multiplex PCR; in TCRdb, only in-frame clones are kept and a portion is missing. The sample shows 350,000 to 400,000 clones, roughly 92% of them seen only once. Input material: PBMCs or T cells enriched from blood (not recorded which). Receptors originate from a woman aged 40 to 55 who had been exposed to COVID-19.

V gene TRBV6-5 combines with J gene TRBJ2-7; no clear D gene. Germline CDR1 is MNHEY and CDR2 is SVGAGI. This CDR3 spans 15 amino acids. V dropped 0 bases and J dropped 2 bases, with 11 bases sitting between them. CDR3 residues: CASSYSSGPTYEQYF. CDR3 DNA sequence: TGTGCCAGCAGTTACTCGTCGGGTCCTACCTACGAGCAGTACTTC.

The chain links TRBV18 to TRBJ2-5; no clear D gene. Germline values: CDR1 KGHSH, CDR2 LQKENI. This CDR3 has 16 residues. V was shortened by 3 bases and J by 2 bases, with 16 bases between the two germline ends. The CDR3 DNA reads TGTGCCAGCTCACCGGAGTATGCGGCGGTACAAGAGACCCAGTACTTC. Translating gives CASSPEYAAVQETQYF.

The rearrangement links TRBV30 to TRBJ2-2; 8 nucleotides match TRBD1. CDR3 length: 14 amino acids. The trim removed 5 bases at V and 1 base at J, leaving 3 bases unmatched. The V gene's germline CDR1 is GTSNPN and CDR2 SVGIG (reference sequence). The CDR3 sequence is CAWAGQGNTGELFF. CDR3 bases: TGTGCCTGGGCAGGACAGGGGAACACCGGGGAGCTGTTTTTT.

The sample holds a few counts of this clone. The chain is built from TRBV4-3 and TRBJ2-1; 7 nucleotides line up with TRBD1. V gave up 3 bases and J gave up 2 bases; unmatched junction bases: 7. CDR3 length: 16 residues. Germline V gene data show CDR1 as LGHNA and CDR2 as YSLEER. The CDR3 sequence is CASSHQTGPPYNEQFF. Written as DNA, the CDR3 is TGCGCCAGCAGCCACCAGACAGGGCCCCCCTACAATGAGCAGTTCTTC.